This T cell receptor (beta chain) came from a study of cytomegalovirus exposure and HLA in healthy donors. Whole-study results and caveats: When a later analysis compared HLA-associated TCR beta chains with equally common others, the HLA-associated chains turned out to be more clonally expanded and to have lower generation probabilities. Follow-up analysis later connected one missense variant in DCLRE1C with trimming of TCR beta V- and J-genes.

With regard to this clone: The antigen remains unidentified. This sample also contains other DNA sequences that code for the same CDR3.

This PCR relied on a set of 60 Vbeta primers and 13 Jbeta primers. The assay was immunoSEQ multiplex PCR, and TCRdb's table has in-frame clones only and misses some. The sample yields 150,000 to 200,000 clones, of which the top ten take up approximately 2%. CDR3 length: 15 amino acids. V trimming: 3 bases; J trimming: 0 bases; junction bases outside the gene matches: 2. From germline, CDR1 is KGHSH and CDR2 LQKENI. Healthy bone marrow donors formed the donor group. The chain links TRBV18 to TRBJ2-3; 8 bases align to TRBD1. This receptor was obtained from a man between 25 and 39 years old in good health and CMV-seronegative. Sequencing input: PBMCs. CDR3 protein: CASSPRTGSTDTQYF. The CDR3 nucleotides are TGTGCCAGCTCACCCCGGACAGGGAGCACAGATACGCAGTATTTT.